The clone carrying this T cell receptor beta chain was recorded a few times. Its antigen is not known. The germline V gene encodes CDR1 MNHNY and CDR2 SVGAGI (reference sequence). Between the trimmed V and J ends, which lost 2 bases and 3 bases, there was a span of 1 base. The CDR3 has 11 amino acids. This sample is part of a study of blood T cells in healthy people across ages. Per-sample yields of isolated PBMCs were at least 6 million. Sample-barcoded 5' priming and a J-beta primer mix drove a second PCR of roughly 6 to 12 cycles. One entry per CDR3 protein results from TCRdb running MiXCR on the 5' RACE reads. The data hold about 400,000 distinct CDR3 sequences, with about 49% observed a single time. General study findings and limits: Estimated diversity, derived from one million T cells, was regarded as an underestimate.

The clonotype comes from a man aged 55-75 years in good health. Input material: blood. This chain joins TRBV6-6 and TRBJ1-2, with D unclear. The CDR3 loop reads CASSYDYGYTF. The CDR3 DNA reads as TGTGCCAGCAGTTACGACTATGGCTACACCTTC.